Below, one TCR beta chain is given with its context. The data were obtained in a study of T cells and Merkel cell carcinoma outcomes. The data were produced by immunoSEQ multiplex PCR, yet TCRdb's version contains in-frame clones alone and is incomplete. The table includes hundreds of clones, about nine tenths detected once. This CDR3 spans 14 amino acids. Germline V gene data show CDR1 as MNHEY and CDR2 as SMNVEV (reference sequence). The V and J ends lost 7 bases and 2 bases, in that order; junction bases with no gene match: 3. The chain recombines TRBV27 with TRBJ2-2, with TRBD2 identical over 8 bases. Input material: tumor tissue from Merkel cell carcinoma. The TCR comes from a human donor with Merkel cell carcinoma. The DNA of the CDR3 is TGTGCCAGCACCATAGCGGGAAACACCGGGGAGCTGTTTTTT. Translated, it gives CASTIAGNTGELFF.